The TCR beta chain described here comes from a study of shared clonotypes between healthy human individuals. Generated by immunoSEQ multiplex PCR, the TCRdb table keeps only in-frame clones and is missing some. The repertoire has some 500,000 clones, 60% to 80% of them found once; the top ten carry about 12%. Germline trimming cut 7 bases from V and 4 bases from J; bases unmatched to any gene: 6. The CDR3 covers 13 residues. Germline CDR1 reads GTSNPN; CDR2 reads SVGIG (reference sequence). Specimen: PBMCs. This sequence joins TRBV30 and TRBJ1-1; 10 nucleotides match TRBD1. The TCR originated in a woman aged 40 to 55 in good health. Some clones in this sample may be carry-over from other donors' samples. The CDR3 DNA follows: TGTGCCTTTCGGGACAGGGGATCCACTGAAGCTTTCTTT. Translated: CAFRDRGSTEAFF.